This TCR beta chain derives from a study of shared clonotypes between healthy human individuals (dated by TCRdb to the early 2020s). Study-wide context: Two women and a few men aged 18 to 49 years were included in the cohort. To estimate repertoire size and how much clonotype sharing occurs between individuals, the study deeply sequenced the blood TCR repertoires of about five healthy adults. Different laboratories and diverse techniques were used to prepare libraries and sequence TCR repertoires, to increase sequencing depth and limit assay-specific biases. For each donor, CD4 naive and CD4 memory were each given three plates, CD8 naive was given two plates, and CD8 memory was given one plate. Per donor, leukapheresis produced somewhere between about 0.94 and 10 billion PBMCs. Broader findings and caveats from the paper: Across four donors, approximately 5% of naive CD4, roughly 3.4% of naive CD8, 2.3% of memory CD4, and 0.4% of memory CD8 clonotypes were shared. Naive subsets generally had larger estimated clonotype richness than memory subsets did. The small number of donors limited the genetic and exposure-history diversity represented. Rarefaction of sorted-subset datasets indicated incomplete sequencing despite the large sequencing depth. Pairwise subsampling indicated that sequencing depth was expected to affect the degree of clonotype sharing among donors. Clonotypes shared by all four sorted-subset donors showed higher generation probabilities than non-shared clonotypes. Sampling was limited to blood, and TCR repertoires in tissue likely differ from TCR repertoires in blood.

TCR CDR3 regions were amplified from genomic DNA by multiplex PCR using the deep immunoSEQ assay. Genomic DNA extracted from each cell subset was distributed evenly over all wells of several immunoSEQ 96-well plates, and each plate served as one replicate. For sorted subsets, each replicate PCR was loaded with 200 ng genomic DNA, equivalent to some 27,000 T cell genomes. The purified libraries were quantified using a Qubit 3.0 fluorometer, sized with a Bioanalyzer 2100, and then quantified again using the KAPA Library Quantification kit. A separate single-read 150-cycle Illumina NextSeq 550 flow cell was used to sequence each immunoSEQ 96-well plate. Per the source publication's procedure: Because the immunoSEQ output included only junctional sequences and no quality scores, the filtering could not be the same as the filtering used for full-length reads. To assign V/J genes and CDR3, sequences were annotated against IMGT germline references using PyIR, a Python wrapper for IgBLAST v1.9. Any read was removed if the V/J assignment was weak (E-value above 1e-6), the CDR3 was missing, or the read contained stop codons, out-of-frame junctions, or ambiguous translated residues. V3J clonotypes were defined as sequences sharing the same inferred V gene, J gene, and CDR3 amino acid sequence. The percentage overlap between two repertoires was calculated by dividing the number of shared unique clonotypes by the size of the smaller repertoire. Repertoire richness was assessed with RTK rarefaction, the Chao1 estimator, and Recon v2.1 estimates of unobserved clonotypes. OLGA was used to compute generation probabilities for all TCRbeta clonotypes that the gDNA method yielded from four donors. The clones in this table, taken by TCRdb from immuneACCESS, are in-frame only. Not every clone is retained; where verified, under half of the shortfall comes from an unresolved V gene, and the cause of the rest is unknown. That table is the source of V, J and clone size, and D and trimming were worked out from the DNA. The sample data list roughly 2.2 million clones, and approximately 95% of these were observed just once. The top ten constitute under 0.45% of the sample.

Donors were healthy HIV-negative adults with no recently reported acute infections or vaccinations. Every donor was a Caucasian adult living in Nashville, Tennessee, USA. CD4+ T cells were enriched through magnetic negative selection, after which naive cells were positively selected on CD45RA and the remaining negative fraction served as the memory subset. Blood was obtained by leukapheresis, after which PBMCs were separated by Ficoll-Histopaque density gradient centrifugation and cryopreserved in liquid nitrogen vapor phase. Analytical flow cytometry was used to check the purity and quantity of every magnetically sorted T cell population. Each sorted fraction had its genomic DNA isolated and then quantified by UV absorbance on a Nanodrop 2000c. The CDR1 and CDR2 encoded by the germline V gene are SGHRS and YFSETQ. The junction shows trimming of 7 bases on V and 1 base on J, plus 14 bases between the germline ends. CDR3 length: 14 amino acids, cysteine to phenylalanine. This entry keeps only the CDR3 DNA: 42 bases, framed from base 1.

This clone was seen only once. There is no known antigen for this receptor. No per-base quality is available; no much larger clone lies one base away. Source material: naive CD4+ T cells from PBMCs. This specimen's cell subset or site label, per the study, means: CD45RA+ positively selected. This receptor was obtained from a man aged 18-30 years in good health. Some clones in this sample may be carry-over from other donors' samples. This sequence uses TRBV5-1 and TRBJ1-1; the D region possibly corresponds to TRBD1 (6 bases align). The nucleotide sequence is given as TGCGCCAGCCATCTTACGACAGGGAACACTGAAGCTTTCTTT. Translation gives CASHLTTGNTEAFF.